This T cell receptor (beta chain) was recorded in a study of human T cells and chemical hapten exposure. Points from the study as a whole: Relative to control repertoires, expanded TCRs gave rise to significantly more large CDR3 similarity clusters.

TCRdb fed the RACE reads into MiXCR, producing one record per CDR3 protein. The sample has 350,000 to 450,000 distinct CDR3 sequences; 5% to 6.5% are singletons. Germline V CDR1 and CDR2: MNHEY, SVGEGT. The CDR3 has 15 residues. Trimming shortened V by 4 bases and J by 6 bases, and 19 bases separated the two germline ends. Time point denoted: pre-sensitization, week 0. Noted treatment: therapeutic diphenylcyclopropenone sensitization with weekly scalp DPC. In this sample, this clonotype turned up many times. Its cognate antigen is unknown. The gene calls are TRBV6-2 or TRBV6-3 and TRBJ2-7; tentative D call: TRBD2 (5 bases). Sample: whole blood, taken in connection with sensitization to the hapten diphenylcyclopropenone (DPC). This receptor was identified in a woman aged 45 to 65 with alopecia areata. Some clones in this sample may be carry-over from other donors' samples. Written as DNA, the CDR3 is TGTGCCAGCAGTTTTTCCCGGGCAAAAGGAGGCGAGCAGTACTTC. This gives the protein CASSFSRAKGGEQYF.